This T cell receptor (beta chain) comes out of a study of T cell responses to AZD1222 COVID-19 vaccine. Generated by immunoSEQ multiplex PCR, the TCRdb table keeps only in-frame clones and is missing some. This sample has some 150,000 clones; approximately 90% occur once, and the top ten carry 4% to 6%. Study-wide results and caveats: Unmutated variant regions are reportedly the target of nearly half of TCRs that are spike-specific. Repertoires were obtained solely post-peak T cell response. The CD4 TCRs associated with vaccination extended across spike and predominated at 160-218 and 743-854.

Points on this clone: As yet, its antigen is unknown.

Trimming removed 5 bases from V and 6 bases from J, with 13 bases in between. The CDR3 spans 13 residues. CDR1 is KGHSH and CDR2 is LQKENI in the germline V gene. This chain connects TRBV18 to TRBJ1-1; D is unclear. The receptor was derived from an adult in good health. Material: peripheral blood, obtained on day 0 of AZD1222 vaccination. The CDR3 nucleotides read TGTGCCAGCTCAGGGGATCGGGCCGCTGAAGCTTTCTTT. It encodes CASSGDRAAEAFF.